This T cell receptor beta chain is drawn from a study of metastatic and nonmetastatic thyroid tumors (dated by TCRdb to 2019 to 2021). With respect to the entire study: Repertoires were compared across peripheral blood and tumor or nodule tissue samples from malignant and benign thyroid patients.

Libraries were constructed by PCR. These reads were obtained on an Illumina HiSeq 4000. High-throughput sequencing was used to profile the CDR3 region of the TCR beta-chain in every patient. In the authors' own workflow: A classifier to discriminate distant-metastatic papillary thyroid cancer patients was built from CDR3 differences across clinicopathological groups. The Shannon index was used to assess repertoire diversity, and the Morisita-Horn index was used to assess tumor-blood repertoire similarity. TCRdb reprocessing: public reads trimmed at Q25 with fastp, clones called with MiXCR, in-frame beta chains kept. V and J calls and clone size were set by TCRdb, not the authors. This sample has roughly 30,000 clones in its table, and over 15% of those were observed once. In total, the top ten clones hold about 10% of the sample. What the research found in general, with its limitations: In both blood and tumor samples, malignant tumors were reported to have significantly higher TCR beta diversity than benign nodules.

V is trimmed back by 3 bases and J by 3 bases, and the junction contains 5 bases that no gene match accounts for. CDR1 SGHTA and CDR2 FQGNSA are derived from the germline V gene. The CDR3 measures 14 amino acids from cysteine to phenylalanine. The retained sequence is limited to the CDR3, 42 bases, with the frame set at the first base. Before undergoing thyroid surgery, none of the patients had been given any kind of treatment. Patient clinical samples collected from about 2011 to 2018 were retrospectively analysed using T-cell receptor beta sequencing. As to this clone: Its antigen remains undetermined. No base-level quality is on record; no much larger clone is a single base apart.

What was sequenced was blood. The rearrangement combines TRBV7-2 with TRBJ2-7, with 7 bases aligning to TRBD1. The origin of this receptor is a female donor with papillary thyroid cancer or a benign thyroid nodule (not recorded which). Some clones in this sample may be carry-over from other donors' samples. The nucleotide sequence is TGTGCCAGCAGCTTGGACAGGACAGTCTACGAGCAGTACTTC. Translated, it gives CASSLDRTVYEQYF.